This T cell receptor beta chain was obtained from a study of beta chain features in type 1 diabetes. The entirety of the isolated RNA underwent reverse transcription, so expressed TCRB transcripts were sequenced. Average reads for naive, central memory and regulatory T cell samples were roughly 3.4 million. Clones were sequenced by immunoSEQ multiplex PCR, and TCRdb holds only the in-frame ones, with some missing. The top ten hold roughly 0.7% of the sample, which has 55,000 to 85,000 clones, approximately 50% seen once. Details on this clone: Its specificity is unknown.

Study findings and constraints: Among all four CD4+ subsets, Type 1 diabetes patients had TCRB CDR3s that were moderately but significantly shorter.

The sequence was collected from a man aged 25 to 40 with type 1 diabetes. The source material was central memory CD4+ T cells from blood.

The chain's CDR3 is CASSGPRDIFSYNSPLHF. CDR3 DNA sequence: TGTGCCAGCAGCGGACCCCGGGACATCTTCTCCTATAATTCACCCCTCCACTTT. The gene calls are TRBV7-2 and TRBJ1-6, with D tentatively TRBD1 (6 bases). This CDR3 has 18 residues. Deletions cut 5 bases from V and 0 bases from J, with 17 bases between. Germline CDR1 and CDR2: SGHTA and FQGNSA.